Shown below are 27 T cell receptor beta chains from a single sample sequenced in a study of OX40 agonist ivuxolimab in advanced cancers. The data were produced by immunoSEQ multiplex PCR, yet TCRdb's version contains in-frame clones alone and is incomplete. The sample records about 76,000 clones, 70% to 90% being singletons. The source material was CD4+ or CD8+ T cells sorted from blood, sampled in a trial of the OX40 agonist ivuxolimab. The receptors derive from an adult with an advanced solid tumor such as melanoma, head and neck, liver or kidney cancer.

V is TRBV10-3 and J is TRBJ2-6, with D perhaps matching TRBD1 (5 bases). Trimming took 2 bases from V and 2 from J, leaving 10 bases between them. Per germline, CDR1 ENHRY and CDR2 SYGVKD. The CDR3 covers 16 residues. The CDR3 loop reads CAISEVKGPGANVLTF. The DNA of the CDR3 is TGTGCCATCAGTGAGGTGAAGGGGCCTGGGGCCAACGTCCTGACTTTC.

The chain joins TRBV7-9 to TRBJ1-5; TRBD1 agrees at 7 bases. The V gene's germline CDR1 is SEHNR and CDR2 FQNEAQ (reference sequence). J gave up 6 bases and V 5 bases, and 10 bases lay outside the gene matches. The CDR3 has 15 amino acids. The CDR3 here is CASSPSDRVGQPQHF. CDR3 nucleotide sequence: TGTGCCAGCAGCCCCTCAGACAGGGTGGGTCAGCCCCAGCATTTT. Looking up the rest from reference TRBV7-9 and TRBJ1-5 gives the full variable domain: DTGVSQNPRHKITKRGQNVTFRCDPISEHNRLYWYRQTLGQGPEFLTYFQNEAQLEKSRLLSDRFSAERPKGSFSTLEIQRTEQGDSAMYLCASSPSDRVGQPQHFGDGTRLSIL.

The V gene is TRBV5-1, the J gene TRBJ2-6; D unresolved. Trimming took off 0 bases at V and 1 base at J, with 5 bases between the two ends. This CDR3 is built from 15 residues. Germline V gene data show CDR1 as SGHRS and CDR2 as YFSETQ. The CDR3 DNA reads as TGCGCCAGCAGCTTGGGCAATTCTGGGGCCAACGTCCTGACTTTC. Its translation: CASSLGNSGANVLTF.

V gene TRBV4-2 combines with J gene TRBJ1-1, with D hard to call. CDR3 length equals 18 residues. The germline V and J ends were trimmed by 4 bases and 1 base, with 22 bases remaining between them. In germline, CDR1 is LGHNA, CDR2 YNFKEQ. CDR3 sequence reads: CASSPYHPTPRGNTEAFF. The CDR3 DNA follows: TGTGCCAGCAGCCCCTATCACCCCACCCCGAGAGGGAACACTGAAGCTTTCTTT.

The V and J genes are TRBV18 and TRBJ2-5; TRBD2 matches at 12 bases. CDR1 KGHSH and CDR2 LQKENI come from the germline V gene. The CDR3 has 14 amino acids. With 6 bases clipped from V and 5 bases from J, the junction kept 4 bases outside the gene matches. CDR3 sequence reads: CASSRTSGMETQYF. CDR3 coding DNA: TGTGCCAGCTCCCGGACTAGCGGGATGGAGACCCAGTACTTC.

The V and J genes are TRBV19 and TRBJ1-2; D gene uncertain. Germline-derived CDR1 and CDR2 are LNHDA and SQIVND (reference sequence). V was pared by 9 bases and J by 2 bases, with 10 bases between. The CDR3 is 12 residues long. The CDR3 loop is CARINHNYGYTF. In DNA, the CDR3 is TGTGCCAGGATAAACCACAACTATGGCTACACCTTC.

The genes are TRBV7-8 and TRBJ2-2, with D perhaps TRBD1 or TRBD2 (6 bases each). The CDR3 runs to 16 residues. Germline CDR1 and CDR2: SGHVS and FQNEAQ. Between the trimmed V and J ends, which lost 2 bases and 1 base, there was a span of 11 bases. The CDR3 nucleotides are TGTGCCAGCAGCTTATCGAGGGGGGAGAACACCGGGGAGCTGTTTTTT. Translated: CASSLSRGENTGELFF.

This CDR3 reads CASSLDVLLAGRYSTDTQYF. The DNA for the CDR3 is TGTGCCAGCAGCTTAGACGTCTTACTAGCGGGACGTTATAGCACAGATACGCAGTATTTT. The rearrangement joins TRBV11-2 to TRBJ2-3; 10 bases are a match to TRBD2. CDR1 and CDR2 from the germline V gene are SGHAT and FQNNGV. Trimming removed 0 bases from V and 0 bases from J; junction bases left unmatched: 12. The CDR3 length is 20 residues.

The chain recombines TRBV11-2 with TRBJ1-3, with D tentatively TRBD1 (5 bases). V lost 3 bases and J 3 bases, leaving 9 bases between the germline ends. CDR1 and CDR2 (germline): SGHAT, FQNNGV. This CDR3 region has 14 residues. The chain's CDR3 is CASSLGRGGNTIYF. The CDR3 DNA sequence: TGTGCCAGCAGCTTGGGACGAGGTGGAAACACCATATATTTT.

This chain joins TRBV28 and TRBJ1-1; 9 bases are a match to TRBD1. Trimming at V came to 3 bases and at J to 4 bases, leaving 3 bases not matched to a gene. The CDR3 extends over 14 amino acids. Germline loops: CDR1 MDHEN, CDR2 SYDVKM. CDR3 residues: CASSLTGGSTEAFF. CDR3 DNA: TGTGCCAGCAGTTTGACAGGGGGTAGCACTGAAGCTTTCTTT.

V is TRBV18 and J is TRBJ2-7; D is uncertain. Germline assignment: CDR1 KGHSH and CDR2 LQKENI. V was cut by 2 bases and J by 6 bases, with 5 bases left in between. The length of the CDR3 is 11 residues. In nucleotides, the CDR3 is TGTGCCAGCTCACCAGGGCTCGAGCAGTACTTC. It codes for CASSPGLEQYF.

This clone was detected only a few times. This chain connects TRBV7-3 to TRBJ2-2; TRBD2 agrees at 7 bases. The trim removed 7 bases at V and 1 base at J, leaving 6 bases unmatched. Germline CDR1 and CDR2: SGHTA and FQGTGA. This CDR3 has 15 amino acids. CDR3 DNA sequence: TGTGCCAGCACCCCGGGCGGGGGGAACACCGGGGAGCTGTTTTTT. Translation: CASTPGGGNTGELFF. Together with reference TRBV7-3 and TRBJ2-2, the CDR3 gives the full variable domain: GAGVSQTPSNKVTEKGKYVELRCDPISGHTALYWYRQSLGQGPEFLIYFQGTGAADDSGLPNDRFFAVRPEGSVSTLKIQRTERGDSAVYLCASTPGGGNTGELFFGEGSRLTVL.

This chain connects TRBV5-5 to TRBJ2-1; unclear D gene. Trimming cost V 1 base and J 9 bases, with 17 bases left between them. The CDR3 sequence is 15 residues long. CDR1 and CDR2 (germline): SGHKS, YYEKEE (reference sequence). CDR3 amino acids: CASSLWRLDSSEQFF. For the CDR3, the DNA is TGTGCCAGCAGCTTGTGGCGGTTGGATTCTAGTGAGCAGTTCTTC.

This sequence joins TRBV7-9 and TRBJ2-1; unclear D gene. Trimming left V 1 base short and J 10 bases short, with 23 bases between. The length of the CDR3 is 17 residues. Germline V gene sequence: CDR1 SEHNR, CDR2 FQNEAQ (reference sequence). CDR3 amino acids: CASSLGNRLPTFEEQFF. The CDR3 DNA sequence: TGTGCCAGCAGCTTAGGTAACCGCCTCCCTACTTTTGAGGAGCAGTTCTTC.

This rearrangement joins TRBV19 to TRBJ1-5; D not certain. CDR1 and CDR2 (germline): LNHDA, SQIVND (reference sequence). The CDR3 totals 14 residues. V lost 1 base to trimming and J lost 5 bases, with 9 bases between them. CDR3 amino acids: CASSIGNRDQPQHF. CDR3 DNA sequence: TGTGCCAGTAGTATAGGGAACCGCGATCAGCCCCAGCATTTT.

The rearrangement links TRBV19 to TRBJ2-5, with D perhaps matching TRBD1 (6 bases). CDR3 length: 13 amino acids. Between the trimmed V and J ends, which lost 9 bases and 0 bases, there was a span of 11 bases. Germline values: CDR1 LNHDA, CDR2 SQIVND (reference sequence). CDR3 nucleotide sequence: TGTGCCAGCCTCGGACAGTACCAAGAGACCCAGTACTTC. The encoded protein is CASLGQYQETQYF.

The V gene is TRBV2, the J gene TRBJ2-7, with D unresolved. CDR3 length equals 12 residues. Deletions cut 10 bases from V and 0 bases from J, with 10 bases between. CDR1 SNHLY and CDR2 FYNNEI come from the germline V gene. CDR3 region: CATSPFSYEQYF. CDR3 nucleotides: TGTGCCACATCGCCCTTCTCCTACGAGCAGTACTTC.

The rearrangement uses TRBV6-4 and TRBJ2-1; TRBD2 agrees at 8 bases. Germline V gives CDR1 MRHNA, CDR2 SNTAGT. Trimming removed 1 base from V and 5 bases from J; junction bases left unmatched: 1. The CDR3 is made up of 14 amino acids. The CDR3 sequence is CASSDFSGNNEQFF. DNA of the CDR3: TGTGCCAGCAGTGACTTTAGCGGGAACAATGAGCAGTTCTTC.

This clone was observed a single time. This chain joins TRBV28 and TRBJ1-1, with a tentative D call TRBD1 (5 bases). Per the germline V gene, CDR1 is MDHEN and CDR2 is SYDVKM. The CDR3 extends over 14 amino acids. V lost 7 bases and J 2 bases, leaving 14 bases between the germline ends. DNA for the CDR3: TGTGCCAGCAAGAGGGTGCGGGACAACACTGAAGCTTTCTTT. Translating it yields CASKRVRDNTEAFF.

This chain links TRBV14 with TRBJ2-6; D remains unclear. This CDR3 has 16 residues. The V end lost 4 bases, the J end lost 1 base, and 11 bases lay between the germline ends. Germline CDR1 and CDR2: SGHDN and FVKESK. CDR3 in DNA: TGTGCCAGCAGCCTGGGTTACTATTCTGGGGCCAACGTCCTGACTTTC. Its protein product is CASSLGYYSGANVLTF.

This clone occurred once. The chain joins TRBV29-1 to TRBJ2-7; a possible D gene is TRBD1 (6 bases). The V gene's germline CDR1 is SQVTM and CDR2 ANQGSEA. Trimming left V 4 bases short and J 5 bases short, with 12 bases between. This CDR3 region has 12 residues. CDR3 region: CSVGRGTDEQYF. The CDR3 DNA reads as TGCAGCGTTGGTAGGGGGACGGACGAGCAGTACTTC.

This clone came up a few times. The rearrangement joins TRBV18 to TRBJ1-5; TRBD1 matches 10 bases. Germline V lookup: CDR1 KGHSH, CDR2 LQKENI. The CDR3 runs 17 residues. Unmatched junction bases numbered 6, after V lost 4 bases and J lost 0 bases. This CDR3 reads CASSLTGGGGSNQPQHF. The CDR3 region has the DNA TGTGCCAGCTCACTGACAGGGGGCGGAGGTAGCAATCAGCCCCAGCATTTT.

The chain employs TRBV4-3 and TRBJ1-5, with no clear D. The V and J ends lost 0 bases and 0 bases respectively, with 3 bases between them. The CDR3 extends over 14 amino acids. Germline lookup yields CDR1 LGHNA and CDR2 YSLEER. The CDR3: CASSQDASNQPQHF. CDR3 bases: TGCGCCAGCAGCCAAGACGCTAGCAATCAGCCCCAGCATTTT.

The chain uses TRBV9 and TRBJ1-1; D unclear. Trimming removed 4 bases at V and 2 bases at J, with 9 bases between. In germline, CDR1 is SGDLS, CDR2 YYNGEE. The length of the CDR3 is 13 residues. Here the CDR3 DNA reads TGTGCCAGCAGCTCTCAGGATAACACTGAAGCTTTCTTT. This encodes CASSSQDNTEAFF. The full variable domain, its missing parts supplied by reference TRBV9 and TRBJ1-1, is DSGVTQTPKHLITATGQRVTLRCSPRSGDLSVYWYQQSLDQGLQFLIQYYNGEERAKGNILERFSAQQFPDLHSELNLSSLELGDSALYFCASSSQDNTEAFFGQGTRLTVV.

The V gene is TRBV7-9, the J gene TRBJ2-1; 9 nucleotides agree with TRBD2. Germline loops: CDR1 SEHNR, CDR2 FQNEAQ (reference sequence). The ends lost 0 bases at V and 9 bases at J; junction bases unmatched: 12. The CDR3 totals 17 residues. The CDR3, as DNA: TGTGCCAGCAGCTTAGCGTCGCCTAGCGGGACTTCGGGTGAGCAGTTCTTC. Its translation: CASSLASPSGTSGEQFF.

The V gene is TRBV18, the J gene TRBJ1-4; D uncertain. V was trimmed by 6 bases and J by 7 bases, leaving 12 bases between them. This CDR3 is 13 amino acids long. Per germline, CDR1 KGHSH and CDR2 LQKENI. The CDR3 spells CASSLGLGEKLFF. The CDR3 DNA reads as TGTGCCAGCTCTCTCGGACTGGGTGAAAAACTGTTTTTT.

The chain links TRBV28 to TRBJ1-2; a weak D match, TRBD1 (5 bases). Trimming left V 6 bases short and J 4 bases short, with 18 bases between. CDR1 is MDHEN, CDR2 SYDVKM, per germline. The CDR3 loop spans 15 amino acids. Here the CDR3 DNA reads TGTGCCAGCAGCCTACCACGGGACGGGAGCTATGGCTACACCTTC. Translating it yields CASSLPRDGSYGYTF.